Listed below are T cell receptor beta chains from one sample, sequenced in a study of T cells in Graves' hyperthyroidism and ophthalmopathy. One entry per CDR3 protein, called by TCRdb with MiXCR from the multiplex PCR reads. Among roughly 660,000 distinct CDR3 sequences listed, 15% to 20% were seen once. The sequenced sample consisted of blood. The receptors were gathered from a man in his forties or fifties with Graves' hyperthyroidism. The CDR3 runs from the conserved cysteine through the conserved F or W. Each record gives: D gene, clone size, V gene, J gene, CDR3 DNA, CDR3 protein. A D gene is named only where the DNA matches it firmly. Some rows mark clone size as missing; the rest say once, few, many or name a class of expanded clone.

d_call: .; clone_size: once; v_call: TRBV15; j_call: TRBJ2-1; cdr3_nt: TGTGCCACCAGCAGAGAAGGTGGCTCCTACAATGAGCAGTTCTTC; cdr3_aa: CATSREGGSYNEQFF
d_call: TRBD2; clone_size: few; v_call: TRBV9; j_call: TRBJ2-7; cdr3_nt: TGTGCCAGCAGCGCCGGCGAGGGAGGGCCCTCCTACGAGCAGTACTTC; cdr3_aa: CASSAGEGGPSYEQYF
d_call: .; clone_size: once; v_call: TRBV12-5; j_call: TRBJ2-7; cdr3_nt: TGTGCTAGTGGTTTGGGCGACGAGCAGTACTTC; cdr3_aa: CASGLGDEQYF
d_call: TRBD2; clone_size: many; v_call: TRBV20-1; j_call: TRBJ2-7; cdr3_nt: TGCAGTGTCGGGACTAGCGGATCGGCCATGGGCGAGCAGTACTTC; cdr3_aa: CSVGTSGSAMGEQYF
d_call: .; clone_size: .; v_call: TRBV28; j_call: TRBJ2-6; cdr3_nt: TGTGCCAGCAGCCCACTGCCGGGACGGGAGTCCTCTGGGGCCAACGTCCTGACTTTC; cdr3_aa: CASSPLPGRESSGANVLTF
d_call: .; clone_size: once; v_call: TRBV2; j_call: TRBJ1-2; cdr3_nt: TGTGCCAGCAGTTTTGTGGCCGAGTATGGCTACACCTTC; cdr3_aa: CASSFVAEYGYTF
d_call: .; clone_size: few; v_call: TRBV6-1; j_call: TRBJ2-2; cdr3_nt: TGTGCCACGAGACAGGATTCCACCGGGGAGCTGTTTTTT; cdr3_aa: CATRQDSTGELFF
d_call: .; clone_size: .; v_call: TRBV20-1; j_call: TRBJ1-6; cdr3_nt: TGCAGTGCTAGAGGAGGGGAAGAGGGATGGAATTCACCCCTCCACTTT; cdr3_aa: CSARGGEEGWNSPLHF
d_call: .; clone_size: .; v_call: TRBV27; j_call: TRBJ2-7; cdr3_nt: TGTGCCAGCAGTTACAAGTTTTCCTACGAGCAGTACTTC; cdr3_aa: CASSYKFSYEQYF
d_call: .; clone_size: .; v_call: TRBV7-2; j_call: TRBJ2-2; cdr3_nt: TGTGCCAGCAGCTCCACGGGAGCGCTCGGGGAGCTGTTTTTT; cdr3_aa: CASSSTGALGELFF
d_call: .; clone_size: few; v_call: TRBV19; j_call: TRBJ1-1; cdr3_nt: TGTGCCAGTAGTGACAACAGGGCTTGGGTAGCTTTCTTT; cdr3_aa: CASSDNRAWVAFF
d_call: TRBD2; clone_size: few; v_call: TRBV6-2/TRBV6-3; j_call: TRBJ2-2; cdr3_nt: TGTGCCAGCAGTTACTTTCAAGTCGGGCGGGGGGGGGAGCTGTTTTTT; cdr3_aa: CASSYFQVGRGGELFF
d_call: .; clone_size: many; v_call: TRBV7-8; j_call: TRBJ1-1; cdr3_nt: TGTGCCAGCACCCTGGGGCAGTTGAACACTGAAGCTTTCTTT; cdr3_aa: CASTLGQLNTEAFF
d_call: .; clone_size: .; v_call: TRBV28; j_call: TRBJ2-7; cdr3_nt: TGTGCCAGCACGCGACAGGACATGTACGAGCAGTACTTC; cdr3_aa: CASTRQDMYEQYF
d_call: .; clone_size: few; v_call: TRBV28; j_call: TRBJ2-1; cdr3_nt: TGTGCCAGCAGTATTTTCAACAATGAGCAGTTCTTC; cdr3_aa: CASSIFNNEQFF
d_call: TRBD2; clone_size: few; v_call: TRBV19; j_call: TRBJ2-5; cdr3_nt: TGTGCCAGTAGTATAGTCCCTAGCGGAGAGACCCAGTACTTC; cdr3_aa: CASSIVPSGETQYF
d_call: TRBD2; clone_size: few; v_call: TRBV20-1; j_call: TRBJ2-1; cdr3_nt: TGCAGTGCTAGCGCCCTAGCGGGAGGTATCAATGAGCAGTTCTTC; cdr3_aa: CSASALAGGINEQFF
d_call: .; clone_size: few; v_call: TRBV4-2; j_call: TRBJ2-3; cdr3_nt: TGTGCCAGCAGCCAAGACTCGAGGGAAGGGACAGATACGCAGTATTTT; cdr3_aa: CASSQDSREGTDTQYF
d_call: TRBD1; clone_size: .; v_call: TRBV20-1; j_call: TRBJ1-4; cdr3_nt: TGCAGTGCTGGGACAGCAACTAATGAAAAACTGTTTTTT; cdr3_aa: CSAGTATNEKLFF
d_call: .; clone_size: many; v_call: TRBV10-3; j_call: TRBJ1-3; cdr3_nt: TGTGCCATCAGTGAAGCATCACCTTTCTCTGGAAACACCATATATTTT; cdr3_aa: CAISEASPFSGNTIYF
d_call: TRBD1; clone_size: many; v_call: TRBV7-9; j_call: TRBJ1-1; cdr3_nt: TGTGCCAGCACCAAGGACAGGCCAACGTACACTGAAGCTTTCTTT; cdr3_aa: CASTKDRPTYTEAFF
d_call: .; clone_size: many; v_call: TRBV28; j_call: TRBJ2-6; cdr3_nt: TGTGCCAGCAGTTTGTCCGGGCAGCTGGCGGGGGCCAACGTCCTGACTTTC; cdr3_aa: CASSLSGQLAGANVLTF
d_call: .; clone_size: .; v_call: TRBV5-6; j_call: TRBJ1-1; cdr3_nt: TGTGCCAGCAGCTTGGTTTCAGAAAACACTGAAGCTTTCTTT; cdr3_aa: CASSLVSENTEAFF
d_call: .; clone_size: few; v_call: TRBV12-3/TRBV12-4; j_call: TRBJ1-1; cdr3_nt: TGTGCCAGCAGTACCCGGGACGCGAAATACACTGAAGCTTTCTTT; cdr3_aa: CASSTRDAKYTEAFF
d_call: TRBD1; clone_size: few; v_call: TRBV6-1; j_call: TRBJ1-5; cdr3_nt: TGTGCCAGCAGTGAAGCGCGGGAGGACAGGGTAAGCAATCAGCCCCAGCATTTT; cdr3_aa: CASSEAREDRVSNQPQHF
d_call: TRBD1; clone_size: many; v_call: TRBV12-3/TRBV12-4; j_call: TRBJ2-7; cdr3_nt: TGTGCCAGCAGTTTAAGACAGGGGGAAAATTCTCTGAGGTACGAGCAGTACTTC; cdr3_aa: CASSLRQGENSLRYEQYF
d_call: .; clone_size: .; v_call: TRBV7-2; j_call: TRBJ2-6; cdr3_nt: TGTGCCAGCAGCTTAAGGGGGGTTCCTGGGGCCAACGTCCTGACTTTC; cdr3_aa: CASSLRGVPGANVLTF
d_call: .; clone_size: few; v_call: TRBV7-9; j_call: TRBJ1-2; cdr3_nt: TGTGCCAGCAGCTATGGCCCGAGGGCGCATGGCTACACCTTC; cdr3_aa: CASSYGPRAHGYTF
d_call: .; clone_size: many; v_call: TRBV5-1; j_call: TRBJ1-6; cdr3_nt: TGCGCCAGCAGCATAGGACAGACTAATTCACCCCTCCACTTT; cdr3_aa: CASSIGQTNSPLHF
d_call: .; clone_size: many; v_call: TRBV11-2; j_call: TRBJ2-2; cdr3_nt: TGTGCCAGCAGCTTACTAGTTTCTAGGAAAAACACCGGGGAGCTGTTTTTT; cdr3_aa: CASSLLVSRKNTGELFF
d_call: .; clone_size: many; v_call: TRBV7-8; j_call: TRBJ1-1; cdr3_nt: TGTGCCAGCAGCTTAATGGCGGTATACACTGAAGCTTTCTTT; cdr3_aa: CASSLMAVYTEAFF
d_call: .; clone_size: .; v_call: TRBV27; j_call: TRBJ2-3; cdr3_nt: TGTGCCAGCAGTTATCGTTACGGGCCAGATACGCAGTATTTT; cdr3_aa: CASSYRYGPDTQYF
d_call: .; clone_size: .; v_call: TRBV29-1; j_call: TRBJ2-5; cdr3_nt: TGCAGCGTGAGACGGGAGACCCAGTACTTC; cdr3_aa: CSVRRETQYF
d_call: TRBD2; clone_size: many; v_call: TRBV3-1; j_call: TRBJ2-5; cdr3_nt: TGTGCCAGCAGCCAGGCTAGCGGGAGGGAACAAGAGACCCAGTACTTC; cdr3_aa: CASSQASGREQETQYF